There are a few counts of the clone carrying this TCR beta chain. Its specificity is not known. This specimen comes from a study of response to subunit inactivated influenza vaccine. Notes on the study in general: With each seasonal influenza vaccination, the authors suggested, few new T cells are recruited.

TCRdb independently ran MiXCR on the RT-PCR reads; one entry per CDR3 protein. Of around 190,000 distinct CDR3 sequences in the sample, approximately 15% are singletons; the top ten hold roughly 26%. Trimming pared 8 bases from V and 7 bases from J, leaving 15 bases between. The CDR3 extends over 11 amino acids. CDR1 and CDR2 from the germline V gene are DFQATT and SNEGSKA (reference sequence). This chain uses TRBV20-1 with TRBJ2-7; D possibly corresponds to TRBD1 (6 bases). The source of this sequence is a man aged 45 to 65 who received an inactivated influenza vaccine. Sequencing was performed on CD8+ T cells sorted from PBMCs, taken around 5 days after vaccination. DNA for the CDR3: TGCAGTACGAATTCAGGGGTTGAGCAGTACTTC. It codes for CSTNSGVEQYF.